This T cell receptor beta chain was recovered during a study of regulatory T cells in long-lasting Graves disease. Study results and limitations: With 2,500 to 3,000 shared public clonotypes, persistent patients exceeded new patients, who shared 950 to 1,000. Gene preferences differed: TRBV28, TRBJ1-2, TRBJ2-5 in persistent cases. Lower TCR diversity characterized persistent Graves' patients relative to newly diagnosed patients.

With iRepertoire HTBI primers and Arm-PCR of CDR3 regions, TCR beta libraries were built. TCRdb reprocessed the multiplex PCR reads with MiXCR, giving one entry per CDR3 protein. The sample yields approximately 300,000 distinct CDR3 sequences, approximately 20% seen once. Specified time point: newly diagnosed GD, antithyroid drugs for less than 3 months. From PBMCs, RNA was extracted and then used to make the TCR library. Patients of an endocrinology department in Xi'an, China, were included. The CDR3 loop spans 14 amino acids. Germline CDR1 KGHDR, CDR2 SFDVKD. V was clipped by 4 bases and J by 2 bases, with 11 bases between them. This clonotype was picked up many times. The target antigen is unknown.

This receptor was obtained from a female donor with Graves disease. This chain uses TRBV24-1 with TRBJ2-7; D may correspond to TRBD1 or TRBD2 (5 bases each). The input for sequencing was peripheral blood mononuclear cells (PBMCs), taken at new diagnosis, from a patient treated with antithyroid drugs. The CDR3 coding sequence is TGTGCCACCAGTGACCCCCGGGGCCCCTACGAGCAGTACTTC. Its translation is CATSDPRGPYEQYF.